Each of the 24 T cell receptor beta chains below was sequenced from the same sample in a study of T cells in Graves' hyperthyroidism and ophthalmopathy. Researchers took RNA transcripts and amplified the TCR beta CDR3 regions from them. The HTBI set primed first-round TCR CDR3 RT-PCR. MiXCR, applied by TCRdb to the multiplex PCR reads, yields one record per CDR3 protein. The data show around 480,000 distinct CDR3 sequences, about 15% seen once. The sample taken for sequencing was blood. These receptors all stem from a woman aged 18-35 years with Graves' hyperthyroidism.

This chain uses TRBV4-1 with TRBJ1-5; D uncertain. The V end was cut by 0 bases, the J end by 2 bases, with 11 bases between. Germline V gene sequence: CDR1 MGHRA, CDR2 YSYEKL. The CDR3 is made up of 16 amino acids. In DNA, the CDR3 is TGCGCCAGCAGCCAAGAGGGCCGGAGGGGCAATCAGCCCCAGCATTTT. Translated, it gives CASSQEGRRGNQPQHF.

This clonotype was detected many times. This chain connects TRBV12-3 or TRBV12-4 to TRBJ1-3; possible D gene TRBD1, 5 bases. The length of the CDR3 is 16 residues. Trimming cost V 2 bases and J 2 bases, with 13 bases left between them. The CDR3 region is CASSLRGNEAGNTIYF. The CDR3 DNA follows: TGTGCCAGCAGTTTACGGGGGAATGAGGCTGGAAACACCATATATTTT.

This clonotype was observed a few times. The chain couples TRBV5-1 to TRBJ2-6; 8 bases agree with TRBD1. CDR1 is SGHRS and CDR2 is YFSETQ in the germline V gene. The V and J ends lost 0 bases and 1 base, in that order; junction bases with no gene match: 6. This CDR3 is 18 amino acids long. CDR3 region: CASSLDGQGLSGANVLTF. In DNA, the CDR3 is TGCGCCAGCAGCTTGGATGGACAGGGATTATCTGGGGCCAACGTCCTGACTTTC.

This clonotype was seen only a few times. This chain's CDR3 is CSVGDGKWAFF. The CDR3 bases are TGCAGTGTAGGAGACGGGAAGTGGGCTTTCTTT. This chain links TRBV20-1 with TRBJ1-1, with D uncertain. The germline CDR1 and CDR2 sequences are DFQATT and SNEGSKA (reference sequence). This CDR3 has 11 amino acids. The V and J ends lost 7 bases and 11 bases respectively, with 17 bases between them.

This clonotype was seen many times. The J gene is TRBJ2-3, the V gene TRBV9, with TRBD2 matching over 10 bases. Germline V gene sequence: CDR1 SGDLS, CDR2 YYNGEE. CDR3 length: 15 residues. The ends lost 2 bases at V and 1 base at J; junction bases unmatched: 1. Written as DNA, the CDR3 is TGTGCCAGCAGCGTTAGCGGGAGGCGCACAGATACGCAGTATTTT. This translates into CASSVSGRRTDTQYF.

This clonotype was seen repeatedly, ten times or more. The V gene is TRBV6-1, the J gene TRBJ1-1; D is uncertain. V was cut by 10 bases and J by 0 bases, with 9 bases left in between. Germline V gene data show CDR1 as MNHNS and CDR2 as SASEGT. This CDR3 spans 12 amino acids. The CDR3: CATRALNTEAFF. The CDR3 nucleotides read TGTGCCACGAGGGCTTTGAACACTGAAGCTTTCTTT.

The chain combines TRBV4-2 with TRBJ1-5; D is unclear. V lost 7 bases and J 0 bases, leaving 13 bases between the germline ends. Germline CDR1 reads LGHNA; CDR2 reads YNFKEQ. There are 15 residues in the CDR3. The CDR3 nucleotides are TGTGCCAGCACCCTTAACGACCGTAGCAATCAGCCCCAGCATTTT. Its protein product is CASTLNDRSNQPQHF.

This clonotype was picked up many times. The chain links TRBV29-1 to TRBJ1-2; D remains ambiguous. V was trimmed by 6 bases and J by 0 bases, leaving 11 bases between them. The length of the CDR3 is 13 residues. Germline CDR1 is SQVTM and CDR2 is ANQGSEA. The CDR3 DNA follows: TGCAGCGTCGAGGGTCTTCCTAACTATGGCTACACCTTC. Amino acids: CSVEGLPNYGYTF.

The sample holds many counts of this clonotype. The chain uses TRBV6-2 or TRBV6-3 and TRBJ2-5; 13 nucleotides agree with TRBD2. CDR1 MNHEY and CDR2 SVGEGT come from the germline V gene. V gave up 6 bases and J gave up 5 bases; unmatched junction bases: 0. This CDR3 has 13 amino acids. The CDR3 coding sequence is TGTGCCAGCAGACTAGCGGGAGGGGAGACCCAGTACTTC. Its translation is CASRLAGGETQYF.

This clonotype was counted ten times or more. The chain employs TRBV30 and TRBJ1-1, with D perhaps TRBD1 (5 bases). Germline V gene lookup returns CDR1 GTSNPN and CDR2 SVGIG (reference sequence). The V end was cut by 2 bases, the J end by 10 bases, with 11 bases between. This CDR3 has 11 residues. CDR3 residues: CAWSWGERAFF. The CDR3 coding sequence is TGTGCCTGGAGTTGGGGGGAACGAGCTTTCTTT.

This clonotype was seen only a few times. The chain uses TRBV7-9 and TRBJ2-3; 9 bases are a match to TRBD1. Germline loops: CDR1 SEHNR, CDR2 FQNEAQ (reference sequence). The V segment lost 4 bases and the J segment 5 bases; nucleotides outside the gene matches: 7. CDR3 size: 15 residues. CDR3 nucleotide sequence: TGTGCCAGCAGCTCCCGGGACAGGGTAAGAGATACGCAGTATTTT. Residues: CASSSRDRVRDTQYF.

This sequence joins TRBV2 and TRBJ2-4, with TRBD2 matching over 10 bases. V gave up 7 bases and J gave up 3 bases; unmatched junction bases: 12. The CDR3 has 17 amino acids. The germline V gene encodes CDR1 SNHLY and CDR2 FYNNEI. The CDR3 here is CASILQAGGPGKNIQYF. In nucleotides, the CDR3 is TGTGCCAGCATCCTTCAAGCGGGAGGGCCAGGCAAAAACATTCAGTACTTC. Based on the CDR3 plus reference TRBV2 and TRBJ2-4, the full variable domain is EPEVTQTPSHQVTQMGQEVILRCVPISNHLYFYWYRQILGQKVEFLVSFYNNEISEKSEIFDDQFSVERPDGSNFTLKIRSTKLEDSAMYFCASILQAGGPGKNIQYFGAGTRLSVL.

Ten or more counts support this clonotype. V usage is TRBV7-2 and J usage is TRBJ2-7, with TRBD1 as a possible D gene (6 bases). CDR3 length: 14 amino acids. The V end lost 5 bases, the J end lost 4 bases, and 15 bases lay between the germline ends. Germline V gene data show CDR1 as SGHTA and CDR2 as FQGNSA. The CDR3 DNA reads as TGTGCCAGCAGCGTAGAGGCAGGGGAATACGAGCAGTACTTC. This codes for CASSVEAGEYEQYF.

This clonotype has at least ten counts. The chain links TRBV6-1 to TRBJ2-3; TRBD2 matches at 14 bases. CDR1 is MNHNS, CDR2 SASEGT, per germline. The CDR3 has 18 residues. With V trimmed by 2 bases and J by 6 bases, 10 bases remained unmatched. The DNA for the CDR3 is TGTGCCAGCAGTGAAAAATGGAAGGGACTAGCGGGAGTCGATACGCAGTATTTT. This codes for CASSEKWKGLAGVDTQYF.

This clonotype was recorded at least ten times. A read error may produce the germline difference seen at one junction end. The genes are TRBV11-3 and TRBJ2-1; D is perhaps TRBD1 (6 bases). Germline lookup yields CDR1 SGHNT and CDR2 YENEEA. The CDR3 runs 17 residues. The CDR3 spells CASRLAGARRSYNEQFF. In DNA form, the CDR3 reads TGTGCCAGCAGATTAGCAGGGGCGAGGCGCTCCTACAATGAGCAGTTCTTC.

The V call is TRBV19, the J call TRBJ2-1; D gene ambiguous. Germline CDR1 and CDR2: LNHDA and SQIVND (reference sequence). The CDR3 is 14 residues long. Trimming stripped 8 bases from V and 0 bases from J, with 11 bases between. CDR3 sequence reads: CASSNPRSYNEQFF. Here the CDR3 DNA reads TGTGCCAGTTCCAACCCACGCTCCTACAATGAGCAGTTCTTC.

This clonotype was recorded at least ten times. CDR3 protein: CASSWRGLAGEETQYF. The CDR3, as DNA: TGTGCCAGCAGCTGGAGGGGACTAGCGGGAGAAGAGACCCAGTACTTC. The rearrangement uses TRBV5-8 and TRBJ2-5; 14 nucleotides line up with TRBD2. The V segment lost 3 bases and the J segment 3 bases; nucleotides outside the gene matches: 4. The germline V gene encodes CDR1 SGHTS and CDR2 YDEGEE. The CDR3 is 16 residues long.

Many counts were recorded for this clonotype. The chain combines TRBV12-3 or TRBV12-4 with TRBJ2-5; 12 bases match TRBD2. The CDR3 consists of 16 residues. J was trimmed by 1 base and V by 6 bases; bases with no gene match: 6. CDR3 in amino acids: CASRPGLAGSQETQYF. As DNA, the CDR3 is TGTGCCAGCAGGCCCGGACTAGCGGGAAGCCAAGAGACCCAGTACTTC.

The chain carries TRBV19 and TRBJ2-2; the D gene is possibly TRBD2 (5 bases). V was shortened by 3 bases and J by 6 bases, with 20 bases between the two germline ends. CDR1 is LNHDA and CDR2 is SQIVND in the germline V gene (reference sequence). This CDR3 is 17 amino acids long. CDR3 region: CASSIVRVGAYAGELFF. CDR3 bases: TGTGCCAGTAGTATTGTGAGGGTGGGCGCGTACGCCGGGGAGCTGTTTTTT. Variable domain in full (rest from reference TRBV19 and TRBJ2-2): DGGITQSPKYLFRKEGQNVTLSCEQNLNHDAMYWYRQDPGQGLRLIYYSQIVNDFQKGDIAEGYSVSREKKESFPLTVTSAQKNPTAFYLCASSIVRVGAYAGELFFGEGSRLTVL.

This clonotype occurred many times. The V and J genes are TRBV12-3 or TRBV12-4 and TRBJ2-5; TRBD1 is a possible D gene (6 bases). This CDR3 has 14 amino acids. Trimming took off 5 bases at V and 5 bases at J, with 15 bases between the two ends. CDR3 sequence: CASSPQGLRETQYF. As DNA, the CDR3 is TGTGCCAGCAGTCCACAGGGTCTCCGGGAGACCCAGTACTTC.

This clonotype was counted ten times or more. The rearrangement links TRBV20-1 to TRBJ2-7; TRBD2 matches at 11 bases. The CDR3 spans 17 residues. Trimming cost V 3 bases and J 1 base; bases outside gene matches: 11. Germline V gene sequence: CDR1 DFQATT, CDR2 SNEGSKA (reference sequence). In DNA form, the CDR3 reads TGCAGTGCTAGTGGAACTAGCGGGAGAGGTGGGTCCTACGAGCAGTACTTC. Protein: CSASGTSGRGGSYEQYF.

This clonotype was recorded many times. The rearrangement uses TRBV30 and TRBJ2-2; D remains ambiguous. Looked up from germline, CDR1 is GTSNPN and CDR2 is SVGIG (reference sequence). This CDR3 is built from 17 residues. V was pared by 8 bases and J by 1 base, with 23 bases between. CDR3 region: CARSAGRVGKNTGELFF. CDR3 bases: TGTGCCCGGTCCGCCGGAAGGGTAGGAAAGAACACCGGGGAGCTGTTTTTT.

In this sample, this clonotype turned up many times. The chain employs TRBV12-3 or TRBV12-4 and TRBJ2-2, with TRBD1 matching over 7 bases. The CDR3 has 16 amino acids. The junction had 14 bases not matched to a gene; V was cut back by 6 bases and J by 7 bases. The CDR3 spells CASSPDRVGFGGELFF. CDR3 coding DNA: TGTGCCAGCAGCCCCGACAGGGTCGGGTTCGGCGGGGAGCTGTTTTTT.

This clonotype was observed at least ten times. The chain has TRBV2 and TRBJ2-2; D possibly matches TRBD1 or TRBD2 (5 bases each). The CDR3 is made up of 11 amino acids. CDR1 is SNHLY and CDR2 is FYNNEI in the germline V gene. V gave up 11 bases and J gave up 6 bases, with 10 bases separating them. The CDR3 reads CASEGSGELFF. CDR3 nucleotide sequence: TGTGCCTCCGAGGGGTCCGGGGAGCTGTTTTTT.